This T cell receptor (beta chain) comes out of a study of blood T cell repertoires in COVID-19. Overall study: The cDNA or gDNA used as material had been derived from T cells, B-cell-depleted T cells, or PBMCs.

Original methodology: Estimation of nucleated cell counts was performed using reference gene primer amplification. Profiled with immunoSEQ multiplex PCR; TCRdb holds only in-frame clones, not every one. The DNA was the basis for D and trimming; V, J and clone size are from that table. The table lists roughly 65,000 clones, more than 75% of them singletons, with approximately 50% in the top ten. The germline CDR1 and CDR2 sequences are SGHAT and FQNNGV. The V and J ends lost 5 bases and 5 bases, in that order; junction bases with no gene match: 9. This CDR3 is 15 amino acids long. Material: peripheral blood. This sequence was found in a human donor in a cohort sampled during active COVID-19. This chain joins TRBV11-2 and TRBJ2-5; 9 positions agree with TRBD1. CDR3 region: CASSTIQGARETQYF. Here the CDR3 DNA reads TGTGCCAGCAGCACCATACAGGGGGCCCGGGAGACCCAGTACTTC.